Below are 14 T cell receptor beta chains sequenced from a single sample in a study of naive CD8 T cells in extremely preterm neonates (dated by TCRdb to 2016 to 2017). Term cord blood came from roughly 5 elective full-term cesarean deliveries at about 37-42 weeks of gestation, without labor or rupture of membranes. The library relied on the immunoSEQ multiplex PCR assay. Drawn from immuneACCESS, this table holds only the in-frame rearrangements with V and J called that TCRdb kept. Clones are partly lost; checked studies trace under half to an unresolved V gene and leave the rest unexplained. The sample profile shows roughly 5,000 clones; almost 98% of them were found once. 0.56% of the sample is held by the ten biggest clonotypes. What was sequenced was naive CD8+ T cells from cord blood. The receptors originated from a newborn in good health.

The chain joins TRBV2 to TRBJ1-2, with 7 bases lining up with TRBD1. Per the germline V gene, CDR1 is SNHLY and CDR2 is FYNNEI. The CDR3 length is 14 residues. Trimming at V came to 3 bases and at J to 2 bases, leaving 3 bases not matched to a gene. This CDR3 is CASSDRGINYGYTF. The CDR3 DNA is TGTGCCAGCAGTGACAGGGGGATAAACTATGGCTACACCTTC.

The chain uses TRBV4-3 and TRBJ2-3; TRBD2 agrees at 14 bases. The CDR3 sequence is 15 residues long. V lost 5 bases to trimming and J lost 3 bases; unmatched junction nucleotides: 1. Germline V CDR1 and CDR2: LGHNA, YSLEER. For the CDR3, the DNA is TGCGCCAGCAGCTGGACTAGCGGGGGGACAGATACGCAGTATTTT. This encodes CASSWTSGGTDTQYF.

CDR3 nucleotide sequence: TGTGCCAGCAGTACAGGGGAGGTTGAAAAACTGTTTTTT. Protein: CASSTGEVEKLFF. The chain couples TRBV6-1 to TRBJ1-4, with 7 nucleotides matching TRBD1. CDR1 MNHNS and CDR2 SASEGT come from the germline V gene. The ends lost 5 bases at V and 7 bases at J; junction bases unmatched: 4. The CDR3 runs 13 residues.

V is TRBV7-9 and J is TRBJ1-4; 9 nucleotides line up with TRBD1. The CDR3 runs to 13 residues. Germline V gene sequence: CDR1 SEHNR, CDR2 FQNEAQ (reference sequence). V was pared by 5 bases and J by 7 bases, with 2 bases of the junction left unmatched. Written as DNA, the CDR3 is TGTGCCAGCAGCGTGGACAGGGGTGAAAAACTGTTTTTT. It is translated as CASSVDRGEKLFF.

J is TRBJ1-5 and V is TRBV19; D perhaps matches TRBD1 (5 bases). CDR3 length: 16 residues. Germline V gene data show CDR1 as LNHDA and CDR2 as SQIVND (reference sequence). Trimming removed 6 bases from V and 0 bases from J, with 15 bases in between. Written as DNA, the CDR3 is TGTGCCAGTAGCCACTGGACACCTTATAGCAATCAGCCCCAGCATTTT. It is translated as CASSHWTPYSNQPQHF.

V usage is TRBV21-1 and J usage is TRBJ2-1; TRBD2 was called by the table and not checked on the DNA. TRBV21-1 is a pseudogene. The CDR3 runs 15 residues. CDR3 protein: CASSKGLAGGFEQFF. The CDR3 nucleotides are TGTGCCAGCAGCAAAGGACTAGCGGGGGGGTTTGAGCAGTTCTTC.

V and J are TRBV5-1 and TRBJ2-7, with TRBD1 matching over 7 bases. The CDR3 runs 13 residues. Germline V gene sequence: CDR1 SGHRS, CDR2 YFSETQ. V shed 3 bases and J 0 bases; nucleotides not matched to a gene: 0. CDR3 in DNA: TGCGCCAGCAGCTGGGACAGCTCCTACGAGCAGTACTTC. Its protein is CASSWDSSYEQYF. Variable domain in full (rest from reference TRBV5-1 and TRBJ2-7): KAGVTQTPRYLIKTRGQQVTLSCSPISGHRSVSWYQQTPGQGLQFLFEYFSETQRNKGNFPGRFSGRQFSNSRSEMNVSTLELGDSALYLCASSWDSSYEQYFGPGTRLTVT.

Written as DNA, the CDR3 is TGTGCCAGCAGTGGAGATACGTCTAGCGGGGGCTCCTACGAGCAGTACTTC. This sequence encodes CASSGDTSSGGSYEQYF. This rearrangement joins TRBV2 to TRBJ2-7, with 10 bases aligning to TRBD2. Germline V gives CDR1 SNHLY, CDR2 FYNNEI. This CDR3 comprises 17 residues. Trimming removed 4 bases from V and 0 bases from J; junction bases left unmatched: 9.

V and J are TRBV18 and TRBJ2-1, with 7 bases aligning to TRBD2. The CDR3 consists of 14 residues. Germline lookup yields CDR1 KGHSH and CDR2 LQKENI. After removal of 6 bases from V and 2 bases from J, the junction contained 4 bases not matched to a gene. As DNA, the CDR3 is TGTGCCAGCTCTTTCAGCGGGACCTACAATGAGCAGTTCTTC. Translation gives CASSFSGTYNEQFF.

This chain links TRBV6-5 with TRBJ2-2, with TRBD1 matching 7 bases. CDR3 length equals 15 residues. V lost 6 bases and J lost 3; bases outside the gene matches: 7. Germline V lookup: CDR1 MNHEY, CDR2 SVGAGI. The CDR3 is CASRIGDRYTGELFF. The CDR3 region has the DNA TGTGCCAGCAGAATAGGGGACAGATACACCGGGGAGCTGTTTTTT.

V usage is TRBV11-2 and J usage is TRBJ2-7; 9 positions agree with TRBD1. V dropped 1 base and J dropped 2; count of bases not matched to a gene: 3. The CDR3 loop spans 15 amino acids. Germline loops: CDR1 SGHAT, CDR2 FQNNGV. DNA of the CDR3: TGTGCCAGCAGCTTAGGGACAGGGGCGGCCTACGAGCAGTACTTC. Translated: CASSLGTGAAYEQYF.

This clone has only a few counts. The rearrangement links TRBV19 to TRBJ2-7; 10 nucleotides agree with TRBD1. CDR3 length equals 14 residues. Germline trimming cut 1 base from V and 3 bases from J; bases unmatched to any gene: 0. Germline assignment: CDR1 LNHDA and CDR2 SQIVND (reference sequence). The CDR3 reads CASSIGTGGYEQYF. DNA of the CDR3: TGTGCCAGTAGTATAGGGACAGGGGGCTACGAGCAGTACTTC.

J is TRBJ2-7 and V is TRBV20-1; D is undetermined. Trimming stripped 7 bases from V and 3 bases from J, with 10 bases between. This CDR3 is 11 amino acids long. Looked up from germline, CDR1 is DFQATT and CDR2 is SNEGSKA (reference sequence). The CDR3 DNA follows: TGCAGTGGGGCACGTCACTACGAGCAGTACTTC. It specifies CSGARHYEQYF.

This clone was counted a single time. The chain is built from TRBV6-1 and TRBJ2-1, with 7 bases identical to TRBD2. The V and J ends lost 1 base and 8 bases, in that order; junction bases with no gene match: 5. This CDR3 contains 14 residues. CDR1 and CDR2 from the germline V gene are MNHNS and SASEGT. CDR3 bases: TGTGCCAGCAGTGAAGAAAGCGGGGCCCATGAGCAGTTCTTC. It yields the protein CASSEESGAHEQFF.